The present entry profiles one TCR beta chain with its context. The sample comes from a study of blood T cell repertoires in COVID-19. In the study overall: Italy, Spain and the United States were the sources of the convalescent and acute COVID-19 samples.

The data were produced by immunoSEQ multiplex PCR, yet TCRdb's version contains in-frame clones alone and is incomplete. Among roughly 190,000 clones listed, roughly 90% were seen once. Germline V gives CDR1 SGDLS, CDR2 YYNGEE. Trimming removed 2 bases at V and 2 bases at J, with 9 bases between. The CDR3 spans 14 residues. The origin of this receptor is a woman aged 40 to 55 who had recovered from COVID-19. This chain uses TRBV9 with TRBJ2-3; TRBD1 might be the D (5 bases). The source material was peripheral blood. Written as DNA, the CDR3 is TGTGCCAGCAGCGTGACAGTACCCACAGATACGCAGTATTTT. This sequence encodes CASSVTVPTDTQYF.